These 25 T cell receptor beta chains share one sample of origin, sequenced in a study of T cell responses to AZD1222 COVID-19 vaccine. Libraries were prepared by immunoSEQ multiplex PCR; TCRdb keeps only in-frame clonotypes and omits some of them. This table holds approximately 100,000 clones, about 82% found once. This specimen consisted of peripheral blood, obtained on day 0 of AZD1222 vaccination. The origin of the receptors is an adult in good health.

The chain employs TRBV3-1 (or the pseudogene TRBV3-2) and TRBJ1-2; D gene ambiguous. The ends were cut back, 0 bases at V and 8 bases at J, with 19 bases in the middle. The germline CDR1 and CDR2 sequences are LGHDT and YNNKEL (reference sequence). The CDR3 covers 16 residues. CDR3 residues: CASSQDPTYMTEGYTF. The CDR3 DNA sequence: TGTGCCAGCAGCCAAGATCCGACTTATATGACGGAGGGCTACACCTTC.

In its sample, this clone was seen once. V and J are TRBV18 and TRBJ1-4; no reliable D call. CDR3 length: 11 residues. Germline V gives CDR1 KGHSH, CDR2 LQKENI. Between the trimmed V and J ends, which lost 3 bases and 8 bases, there was a span of 4 bases. CDR3 DNA sequence: TGTGCCAGCTCACCGGGGGAAAAACTGTTTTTT. Translating gives CASSPGEKLFF.

V usage is TRBV19 and J usage is TRBJ1-1; D gene uncertain. The length of the CDR3 is 14 residues. In germline, CDR1 is LNHDA, CDR2 SQIVND (reference sequence). The ends were cut back, 1 base at V and 4 bases at J, with 10 bases in the middle. The chain's CDR3 is CASSIGSPGTEAFF. DNA for the CDR3: TGTGCCAGTAGTATAGGAAGCCCAGGCACTGAAGCTTTCTTT.

The gene calls are TRBV12-3 or TRBV12-4 and TRBJ1-5; D remains ambiguous. The V end lost 6 bases, the J end lost 10 bases, and 10 bases lay between the germline ends. The CDR3 has 11 residues. The CDR3 region has the DNA TGTGCCAGCAGCCGGCGATACCCCCAGCATTTT. Translation gives CASSRRYPQHF.

The rearrangement links TRBV11-2 to TRBJ1-1; D call uncertain. This CDR3 is 12 amino acids long. Germline loops: CDR1 SGHAT, CDR2 FQNNGV. Trimming took 2 bases from V and 1 from J, leaving 2 bases between them. The CDR3 loop is CASSLRNTEAFF. The CDR3, as DNA: TGTGCCAGCAGCTTACGGAACACTGAAGCTTTCTTT.

The chain uses TRBV25-1 and TRBJ2-1, with 12 bases lining up with TRBD2. Germline loops: CDR1 MGHDK, CDR2 SYGVNS. V was clipped by 7 bases and J by 3 bases; unmatched bases: 10. The CDR3 consists of 17 residues. The DNA of the CDR3 is TGTGCCAGCACGACTCCTAGCGGGAGGGCCCACTACAATGAGCAGTTCTTC. Translated, it gives CASTTPSGRAHYNEQFF.

The gene calls are TRBV10-1 and TRBJ1-2; D ambiguous. The V gene's germline CDR1 is WNHNN and CDR2 SYGVQD (reference sequence). Trimming pared 2 bases from V and 3 bases from J, leaving 7 bases between. There are 13 residues in the CDR3. The CDR3, as DNA: TGCGCCAGCAGTGAGAAACAGCACTATGGCTACACCTTC. Residues: CASSEKQHYGYTF.

The rearrangement links TRBV18 to TRBJ2-7; D not certain. CDR3 length: 13 residues. Germline V gives CDR1 KGHSH, CDR2 LQKENI. Trimming removed 5 bases at V and 2 bases at J, with 10 bases between. CDR3 sequence (DNA): TGTGCCAGCTCAACCCCGAACCCCTACGAGCAGTACTTC. Translating gives CASSTPNPYEQYF. Full variable domain (rest looked up from reference TRBV18 and TRBJ2-7): NAGVMQNPRHLVRRRGQEARLRCSPMKGHSHVYWYRQLPEEGLKFMVYLQKENIIDESGMPKERFSAEFPKEGPSILRIQQVVRGDSAAYFCASSTPNPYEQYFGPGTRLTVT.

The J gene is TRBJ1-6, the V gene TRBV30; D not certain. CDR1 is GTSNPN, CDR2 SVGIG, per germline (reference sequence). Trimming shortened V by 1 base and J by 6 bases, and 10 bases separated the two germline ends. CDR3 length equals 14 residues. CDR3: CAWSGEATNSPLHF. CDR3 in DNA: TGTGCCTGGAGTGGAGAGGCGACTAATTCACCCCTCCACTTT.

This chain joins TRBV7-2 and TRBJ2-5; D gene ambiguous. Germline CDR1 reads SGHTA; CDR2 reads FQGNSA. This CDR3 comprises 14 residues. V was shortened by 5 bases and J by 4 bases, with 14 bases between the two germline ends. CDR3: CASSLWTVRETQYF. CDR3 coding DNA: TGTGCCAGCAGCCTCTGGACCGTGCGAGAGACCCAGTACTTC.

The V and J genes are TRBV3-1 (or the pseudogene TRBV3-2) and TRBJ2-2, with 8 positions matching TRBD1. J lost 4 bases, V lost 7 bases, and 11 bases had no gene match. This CDR3 is built from 16 residues. Germline CDR1 is LGHDT and CDR2 is YNNKEL (reference sequence). CDR3 coding DNA: TGTGCCAGCAACCACCTCACAGGGGGACGCACCGGGGAGCTGTTTTTT. It translates to CASNHLTGGRTGELFF.

In DNA form, the CDR3 reads TGTGCCAGCAGCCCCTCGGAGATTATTCGCAATCAGCCCCAGCATTTT. Protein product: CASSPSEIIRNQPQHF. V is TRBV28 and J is TRBJ1-5; D call uncertain. V lost 6 bases, J lost 2 bases, and 17 bases lay in between. CDR1 is MDHEN and CDR2 is SYDVKM in the germline V gene. CDR3 length: 16 amino acids.

The chain joins TRBV5-5 to TRBJ1-2; 8 bases align to TRBD1. This CDR3 has 15 residues. After removal of 4 bases from V and 2 bases from J, the junction contained 7 bases not matched to a gene. The V gene's germline CDR1 is SGHKS and CDR2 YYEKEE (reference sequence). This chain's CDR3 is CASSPSGQGNYGYTF. The CDR3 bases are TGTGCCAGCAGCCCCTCCGGACAGGGAAACTATGGCTACACCTTC.

Points on this clone: Other DNA sequences from this sample encode an identical CDR3 as well. The CDR3 sequence is CASSPGDYGYTF. The CDR3 DNA reads TGCGCCAGCAGCCCCGGGGACTATGGCTACACCTTC. The gene calls are TRBV5-1 and TRBJ1-2; D is unclear. The length of the CDR3 is 12 residues. CDR1 and CDR2 (germline): SGHRS, YFSETQ. V lost 4 bases and J 3 bases, leaving 7 bases between the germline ends.

The chain recombines TRBV28 with TRBJ2-5; 15 bases agree with TRBD2. This CDR3 contains 17 residues. V dropped 5 bases and J dropped 5; count of bases not matched to a gene: 9. Per germline, CDR1 MDHEN and CDR2 SYDVKM. CDR3: CASSGEGLAGGGETQYF. Written as DNA, the CDR3 is TGTGCCAGCAGTGGTGAGGGACTAGCGGGAGGAGGGGAGACCCAGTACTTC.

This chain joins TRBV28 and TRBJ2-2; the D gene is possibly TRBD1 (6 bases). Germline V CDR1 and CDR2: MDHEN, SYDVKM. V gave up 11 bases and J gave up 1 base, with 17 bases separating them. The CDR3 sequence is 15 residues long. CDR3 sequence reads: CASLGAAENTGELFF. The CDR3 DNA is TGTGCCTCTTTGGGGGCAGCAGAGAACACCGGGGAGCTGTTTTTT.

This chain uses TRBV10-2 with TRBJ1-5; D uncertain. The CDR3 runs 14 residues. Trimming stripped 3 bases from V and 2 bases from J, with 8 bases between. CDR1 is WSHSY and CDR2 is SAAADI in the germline V gene. The CDR3 nucleotides read TGCGCCAGCAGTGATGGCATACGCAATCAGCCCCAGCATTTT. Residues: CASSDGIRNQPQHF.

DNA of the CDR3: TGTGCCAGCAGTTTAGGGCAGAACTATGGCTACACCTTC. It specifies CASSLGQNYGYTF. This sequence joins TRBV12-3 or TRBV12-4 and TRBJ1-2; D remains ambiguous. Trimming shortened V by 1 base and J by 2 bases, and 5 bases separated the two germline ends. This CDR3 comprises 13 residues.

The chain couples TRBV5-1 to TRBJ1-6; D gene uncertain. Per the germline V gene, CDR1 is SGHRS and CDR2 is YFSETQ. The CDR3 extends over 15 amino acids. V gave up 0 bases and J gave up 5 bases, with 9 bases separating them. Here the CDR3 DNA reads TGCGCCAGCAGCTTGGAAAGCAATCATAATTCACCCCTCCACTTT. Translating it yields CASSLESNHNSPLHF.

The chain couples TRBV29-1 to TRBJ2-7, with 9 positions matching TRBD1. Germline values: CDR1 SQVTM, CDR2 ANQGSEA. After removal of 7 bases from V and 5 bases from J, the junction contained 6 bases not matched to a gene. This CDR3 has 12 residues. The CDR3 is CSGTGGRNEQYF. The CDR3 DNA is TGCAGCGGAACAGGGGGCAGGAACGAGCAGTACTTC.

The chain recombines TRBV6-5 with TRBJ1-2; no clear D gene. CDR1 MNHEY and CDR2 SVGAGI come from the germline V gene. The CDR3 has 13 residues. The V gene lost 2 bases and the J gene lost 8 bases, with 12 bases spanning the gap. The CDR3 sequence is CASSYERREGYTF. Here the CDR3 DNA reads TGTGCCAGCAGTTACGAGCGGAGAGAAGGCTACACCTTC.

This chain links TRBV4-2 with TRBJ2-7; D remains unclear. V lost 4 bases and J 0 bases, leaving 13 bases between the germline ends. There are 15 residues in the CDR3. Germline CDR1 is LGHNA and CDR2 is YNFKEQ. The CDR3 sequence is CASSPGGVLSYEQYF. CDR3 coding DNA: TGTGCCAGCAGCCCCGGTGGGGTCCTCTCCTACGAGCAGTACTTC.

This chain uses TRBV6-5 with TRBJ1-1; TRBD1 is a possible D gene (6 bases). Between the trimmed V and J ends, which lost 0 bases and 5 bases, there was a span of 10 bases. Germline V lookup: CDR1 MNHEY, CDR2 SVGAGI. CDR3 size: 14 residues. The CDR3 region has the DNA TGTGCCAGCAGTTACTCCAGGGGTCGGACTGAAGCTTTCTTT. Amino acid sequence: CASSYSRGRTEAFF.

V is TRBV5-6 and J is TRBJ2-7; 7 bases align to TRBD2. From germline, CDR1 is SGHDT and CDR2 YYEEEE. V lost 3 bases, J lost 3 bases, and 9 bases stayed unmatched. This CDR3 region has 15 residues. CDR3 in amino acids: CASSYGAGVVYEQYF. CDR3 nucleotides: TGTGCCAGCAGCTACGGGGCGGGAGTGGTCTACGAGCAGTACTTC.

This sequence joins TRBV11-2 and TRBJ2-7; TRBD1 agrees at 7 bases. Germline V gene sequence: CDR1 SGHAT, CDR2 FQNNGV. V lost 8 bases to trimming and J lost 2 bases; unmatched junction nucleotides: 12. CDR3 length: 15 residues. The CDR3 bases are TGTGCCAGCGGGTCAGCGATCAGGGGGACCTACGAGCAGTACTTC. Translation: CASGSAIRGTYEQYF.